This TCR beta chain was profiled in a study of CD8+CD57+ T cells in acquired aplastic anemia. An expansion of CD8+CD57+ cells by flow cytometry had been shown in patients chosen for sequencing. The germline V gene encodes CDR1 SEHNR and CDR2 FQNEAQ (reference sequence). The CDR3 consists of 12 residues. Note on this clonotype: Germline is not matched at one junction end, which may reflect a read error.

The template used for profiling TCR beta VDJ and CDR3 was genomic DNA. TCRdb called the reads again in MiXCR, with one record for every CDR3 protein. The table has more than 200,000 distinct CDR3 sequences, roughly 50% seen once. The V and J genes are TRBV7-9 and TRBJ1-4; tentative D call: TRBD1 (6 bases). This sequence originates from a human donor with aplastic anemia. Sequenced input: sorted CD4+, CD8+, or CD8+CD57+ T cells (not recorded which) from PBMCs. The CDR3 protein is CASSLEGETLFF. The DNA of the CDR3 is TGTGCCAGCAGCTTAGAGGGGGAAACACTGTTTTTT.